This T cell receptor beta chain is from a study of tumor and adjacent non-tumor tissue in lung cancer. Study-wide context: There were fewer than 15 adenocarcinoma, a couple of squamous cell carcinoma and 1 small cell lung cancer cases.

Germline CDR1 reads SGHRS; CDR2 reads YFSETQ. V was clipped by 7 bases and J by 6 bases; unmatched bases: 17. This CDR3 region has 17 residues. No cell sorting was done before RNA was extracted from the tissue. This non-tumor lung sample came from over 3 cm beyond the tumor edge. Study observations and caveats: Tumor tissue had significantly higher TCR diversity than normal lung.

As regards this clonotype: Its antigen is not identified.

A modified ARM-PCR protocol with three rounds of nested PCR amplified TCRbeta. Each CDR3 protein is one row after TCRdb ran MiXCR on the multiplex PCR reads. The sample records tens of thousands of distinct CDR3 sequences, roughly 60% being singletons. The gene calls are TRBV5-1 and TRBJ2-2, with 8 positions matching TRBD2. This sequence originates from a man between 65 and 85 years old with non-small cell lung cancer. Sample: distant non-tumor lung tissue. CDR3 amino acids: CASGNFRSSGISGELFF. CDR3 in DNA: TGCGCCAGCGGAAACTTCAGGAGTAGCGGGATCTCCGGGGAGCTGTTTTTT.